The 32 T cell receptor beta chains listed next were all sequenced from one sample in a study of T cell responses to AZD1222 COVID-19 vaccine. Sequenced by immunoSEQ multiplex PCR; TCRdb stores in-frame clones only, minus some. The sample includes 75,000 to 95,000 clones, 85% of them seen just once. The material sequenced was peripheral blood, taken 28 days after the second AZD1222 dose. The receptors originated from an adult who received the AZD1222 COVID-19 vaccine.

J is TRBJ2-2 and V is TRBV27, with D tentatively TRBD2 (6 bases). The V end lost 5 bases, the J end lost 3 bases, and 10 bases lay between the germline ends. The germline V gene encodes CDR1 MNHEY and CDR2 SMNVEV (reference sequence). The CDR3 sequence is 14 residues long. CDR3 nucleotide sequence: TGTGCCAGCAGTCGACTAGGGGACACCGGGGAGCTGTTTTTT. Translating gives CASSRLGDTGELFF.

The chain couples TRBV2 to TRBJ2-2; tentative D call: TRBD2 (5 bases). The germline V gene encodes CDR1 SNHLY and CDR2 FYNNEI. V lost 6 bases to trimming and J lost 7 bases, with 18 bases between them. The CDR3 is made up of 15 amino acids. The CDR3 DNA follows: TGTGCCAGCAGCCCGCAGGACTCCTCTTACGGGGAGCTGTTTTTT. This translates into CASSPQDSSYGELFF.

The chain has TRBV7-9 and TRBJ2-3; 9 nucleotides agree with TRBD2. Unmatched junction bases numbered 13, after V lost 5 bases and J lost 1 base. CDR3 length: 18 residues. The germline gives CDR1 SEHNR, CDR2 FQNEAQ (reference sequence). CDR3 sequence (DNA): TGTGCCAGCAGCATAGGGGCGGGGGGGCCTATTGGCACAGATACGCAGTATTTT. Amino acids: CASSIGAGGPIGTDTQYF.

The chain is built from TRBV12-3 or TRBV12-4 and TRBJ1-2; D gene unclear. The CDR3 runs 12 residues. V was pared by 6 bases and J by 8 bases, with 13 bases between. In nucleotides, the CDR3 is TGTGCCAGCAGCGGGTCGGGGTACGGCTACACCTTC. Protein product: CASSGSGYGYTF.

This clone appeared once. J is TRBJ2-1 and V is TRBV5-4, with D uncertain. The CDR3 extends over 15 amino acids. The V and J ends lost 0 bases and 4 bases respectively, with 11 bases between them. Per germline, CDR1 SGHNT and CDR2 YYREEE (reference sequence). The CDR3 DNA is TGTGCCAGCAGCTTGGAGGGCCAACTATACAATGAGCAGTTCTTC. Translation: CASSLEGQLYNEQFF. Together with reference TRBV5-4 and TRBJ2-1, the CDR3 gives the full variable domain: ETGVTQSPTHLIKTRGQQVTLRCSSQSGHNTVSWYQQALGQGPQFIFQYYREEENGRGNFPPRFSGLQFPNYSSELNVNALELDDSALYLCASSLEGQLYNEQFFGPGTRLTVL.

The chain combines TRBV29-1 with TRBJ1-2; 7 bases map to TRBD1. Per germline, CDR1 SQVTM and CDR2 ANQGSEA. V gave up 0 bases and J gave up 7 bases; unmatched junction bases: 8. The CDR3 runs to 14 residues. The CDR3 protein is CSVEEKGARSGYTF. CDR3 DNA: TGCAGCGTTGAAGAAAAGGGGGCGCGGAGTGGCTACACCTTC.

The J gene is TRBJ2-5, the V gene TRBV13; D perhaps matches TRBD1 (5 bases). Germline CDR1 and CDR2: PRHDT and FYEKMQ (reference sequence). Trimming shortened V by 5 bases and J by 2 bases, and 15 bases separated the two germline ends. The CDR3 is 15 residues long. This CDR3 is CASSPDGQGQETQYF. CDR3 in DNA: TGTGCCAGCAGCCCCGATGGCCAGGGACAAGAGACCCAGTACTTC.

The chain links TRBV11-2 to TRBJ1-1; possible D gene TRBD1, 5 bases. The CDR3 has 14 amino acids. Germline CDR1 SGHAT, CDR2 FQNNGV. Trimming shortened V by 5 bases and J by 1 base, and 11 bases separated the two germline ends. The DNA for the CDR3 is TGTGCCAGCAGCCCGTTCACAGGGAACACTGAAGCTTTCTTT. Protein product: CASSPFTGNTEAFF.

A remark on this clone: Germline is not matched at one junction end, which may reflect a read error. The CDR3 reads CATSSLGGGNQETQYF. The CDR3 DNA sequence: TGTGCCACCAGCAGCCTCGGCGGGGGAAACCAAGAAACCCAGTACTTC. The chain combines TRBV15 with TRBJ2-5; TRBD2 agrees at 7 bases. CDR1 and CDR2 from the germline V gene are LNHNV and YYDKDF (reference sequence). CDR3 length equals 16 residues.

The chain is built from TRBV25-1 and TRBJ2-3; tentatively, D is TRBD1 (8 bases). Germline-derived CDR1 and CDR2 are MGHDK and SYGVNS. The V gene lost 6 bases and the J gene lost 11 bases, with 21 bases spanning the gap. There are 14 residues in the CDR3. CDR3 residues: CASRVQGEGIMQYF. DNA for the CDR3: TGTGCCAGCAGAGTACAGGGGGAGGGTATTATGCAGTATTTT. The whole variable domain, filled in from reference TRBV25-1 and TRBJ2-3, reads EADIYQTPRYLVIGTGKKITLECSQTMGHDKMYWYQQDPGMELHLIHYSYGVNSTEKGDLSSESTVSRIRTEHFPLTLESARPSHTSQYLCASRVQGEGIMQYFGPGTRLTVL.

This chain links TRBV7-2 with TRBJ2-7; D is unclear. Trimming removed 3 bases from V and 2 bases from J, with 5 bases in between. The CDR3 sequence is 12 residues long. Germline V lookup: CDR1 SGHTA, CDR2 FQGNSA. The CDR3 loop is CASSFLTYEQYF. Here the CDR3 DNA reads TGTGCCAGCAGCTTCCTTACCTACGAGCAGTACTTC.

This chain connects TRBV28 to TRBJ1-2; 7 bases fit TRBD1. Unmatched junction bases numbered 5, after V lost 2 bases and J lost 5 bases. This CDR3 is built from 14 residues. Per germline, CDR1 MDHEN and CDR2 SYDVKM. CDR3 loop: CASSLGPGGYGYTF. CDR3 in DNA: TGTGCCAGCAGTTTAGGGCCAGGGGGATATGGCTACACCTTC.

This clone was seen more than once but under ten times. The chain links TRBV5-6 to TRBJ1-2; the D is unclear. The CDR3 totals 15 residues. Between the trimmed V and J ends, which lost 2 bases and 2 bases, there was a span of 13 bases. CDR1 and CDR2 (germline): SGHDT, YYEEEE. The CDR3 is CASSLPGLGNYGYTF. The DNA for the CDR3 is TGTGCCAGCAGCTTACCGGGCCTTGGGAACTATGGCTACACCTTC.

About this clone itself: One junction end disagrees with the germline gene, perhaps due to a read error. This rearrangement joins TRBV7-9 to TRBJ2-3; D is perhaps TRBD1 or TRBD2 (5 bases each). Germline-derived CDR1 and CDR2 are SEHNR and FQNEAQ (reference sequence). There are 15 residues in the CDR3. CDR3: CASTLRPGSTDTQYF. CDR3 bases: TGTGCCAGCACCTTAAGACCAGGGAGCACGGATACGCAGTATTTT.

The rearrangement uses TRBV7-3 and TRBJ2-3, with TRBD2 matching 9 bases. Trimming cost V 3 bases and J 1 base; bases outside gene matches: 8. CDR1 and CDR2 from the germline V gene are SGHTA and FQGTGA. The CDR3 extends over 17 amino acids. The chain's CDR3 is CASSLGAIAGGTDTQYF. CDR3 nucleotide sequence: TGTGCCAGCAGCTTGGGGGCAATAGCGGGGGGCACAGATACGCAGTATTTT.

This clone was detected only once. The chain uses TRBV15 and TRBJ2-1; TRBD2 matches 7 bases. Germline trimming cut 0 bases from V and 6 bases from J; bases unmatched to any gene: 2. Per germline, CDR1 LNHNV and CDR2 YYDKDF (reference sequence). The CDR3 sequence is 14 residues long. The CDR3 loop reads CATSRELASNEQFF. The CDR3 nucleotides read TGTGCCACCAGCAGAGAACTAGCGAGCAATGAGCAGTTCTTC.

This clone was detected a few times. This chain uses TRBV5-8 with TRBJ2-1; 9 nucleotides line up with TRBD2. V trimming: 2 bases; J trimming: 8 bases; junction bases outside the gene matches: 2. This CDR3 has 13 amino acids. Germline V gene data show CDR1 as SGHTS and CDR2 as YDEGEE. The CDR3 is CASSLLAGDEQFF. CDR3 nucleotides: TGTGCCAGCAGCTTATTAGCGGGGGATGAGCAGTTCTTC. Full variable domain (rest looked up from reference TRBV5-8 and TRBJ2-1): EAGVTQSPTHLIKTRGQQATLRCSPISGHTSVYWYQQALGLGLQFLLWYDEGEERNRGNFPPRFSGRQFPNYSSELNVNALELEDSALYLCASSLLAGDEQFFGPGTRLTVL.

J is TRBJ1-4 and V is TRBV30; possibly TRBD1 for D (5 bases). CDR3 length: 15 residues. V lost 1 base, J lost 2 bases, and 11 bases lay in between. CDR1 and CDR2 from the germline V gene are GTSNPN and SVGIG (reference sequence). Here the CDR3 reads CAWSDPGRTNEKLFF. The CDR3 DNA follows: TGTGCCTGGAGTGACCCAGGGAGGACTAATGAAAAACTGTTTTTT.

In its sample, this clone was seen once. CDR3 DNA: TGTGCCAGCAGCGTAGATCCTAGCGGGGGGGCCGTCTACAATGAGCAGTTCTTC. Translated: CASSVDPSGGAVYNEQFF. The chain recombines TRBV9 with TRBJ2-1; 12 nucleotides align to TRBD2. J was trimmed by 3 bases and V by 0 bases; bases with no gene match: 7. This CDR3 spans 18 amino acids. CDR1 is SGDLS, CDR2 YYNGEE, per germline.

The chain employs TRBV7-2 and TRBJ1-2, with 7 bases identical to TRBD1. Germline CDR1 is SGHTA and CDR2 is FQGNSA. The CDR3 runs 16 residues. Trimming at V came to 1 base and at J to 8 bases, leaving 13 bases not matched to a gene. CDR3 residues: CASSLEGRGQMGGYTF. The CDR3 nucleotides read TGTGCCAGCAGCTTAGAAGGCCGGGGACAGATGGGCGGCTACACCTTC.

The sample holds one count of this clone. The chain couples TRBV9 to TRBJ2-3; 9 bases agree with TRBD1. J lost 2 bases, V lost 4 bases, and 11 bases had no gene match. The CDR3 is made up of 17 amino acids. In germline, CDR1 is SGDLS, CDR2 YYNGEE. This CDR3 reads CASSPPHRGRATDTQYF. DNA for the CDR3: TGTGCCAGCAGCCCCCCCCACAGGGGGCGCGCCACAGATACGCAGTATTTT.

This clone was seen a single time. The chain carries TRBV10-3 and TRBJ1-3, with unresolved D. V lost 3 bases, J lost 6 bases, and 9 bases lay in between. Germline lookup yields CDR1 ENHRY and CDR2 SYGVKD. This CDR3 is 13 amino acids long. CDR3 region: CAISDPQSNTIYF. DNA of the CDR3: TGTGCCATCAGTGATCCTCAGTCAAACACCATATATTTT.

This clone was counted a few times. The chain employs TRBV19 and TRBJ2-3, with 8 positions matching TRBD1. V lost 6 bases and J lost 0; bases outside the gene matches: 5. The CDR3 totals 15 residues. Per germline, CDR1 LNHDA and CDR2 SQIVND (reference sequence). CDR3 in amino acids: CASSQGAISTDTQYF. The CDR3 DNA reads as TGTGCCAGTAGCCAGGGGGCTATCAGCACAGATACGCAGTATTTT.

The chain carries TRBV7-6 and TRBJ2-3, with 7 bases lining up with TRBD1. CDR3 length: 16 amino acids. Looked up from germline, CDR1 is SGHVS and CDR2 is FNYEAQ. V was clipped by 1 base and J by 2 bases; unmatched bases: 6. CDR3 in DNA: TGTGCCAGCAGCTTAGGTACAGGGGCGGACACAGATACGCAGTATTTT. This gives the protein CASSLGTGADTDTQYF.

The chain uses TRBV5-6 and TRBJ1-5, with D possibly TRBD1 on 5 matching bases. Germline assignment: CDR1 SGHDT and CDR2 YYEEEE. V gave up 0 bases and J gave up 0 bases, with 10 bases separating them. The CDR3 is made up of 16 amino acids. The CDR3 DNA is TGTGCCAGCAGCTTGGGGGACGGATATAGCAATCAGCCCCAGCATTTT. Translation gives CASSLGDGYSNQPQHF.

The V gene is TRBV7-2, the J gene TRBJ2-2; D might be TRBD1 (5 bases). This CDR3 spans 16 amino acids. Between the trimmed V and J ends, which lost 5 bases and 4 bases, there was a span of 17 bases. Germline-derived CDR1 and CDR2 are SGHTA and FQGNSA. The CDR3 region is CASSDQGAGVTGELFF. For the CDR3, the DNA is TGTGCCAGCAGCGATCAAGGGGCCGGAGTCACCGGGGAGCTGTTTTTT.

This chain links TRBV18 with TRBJ2-4, with TRBD1 identical over 8 bases. Unmatched junction bases numbered 9, after V lost 5 bases and J lost 6 bases. The CDR3 extends over 15 amino acids. Germline V gene data show CDR1 as KGHSH and CDR2 as LQKENI. In nucleotides, the CDR3 is TGTGCCAGCTCAACGACAGGGGCGGTGGGAAACATTCAGTACTTC. Protein sequence: CASSTTGAVGNIQYF.

The rearrangement links TRBV24-1 to TRBJ2-7; D gene ambiguous. The ends were cut back, 4 bases at V and 4 bases at J, with 10 bases in the middle. The CDR3 spans 13 residues. From germline, CDR1 is KGHDR and CDR2 SFDVKD. CDR3 region: CATSEGNPYEQYF. The CDR3 DNA reads as TGTGCCACCAGTGAAGGTAATCCGTACGAGCAGTACTTC.

The genes are TRBV28 and TRBJ1-2, with D possibly TRBD1 on 6 matching bases. CDR3 size: 15 residues. V lost 6 bases and J lost 0, with 14 bases in between. Germline CDR1 is MDHEN and CDR2 is SYDVKM. CDR3 DNA sequence: TGTGCCAGCAGCGGGGGGGCGACAGCTAACTATGGCTACACCTTC. It specifies CASSGGATANYGYTF.

The chain has TRBV15 and TRBJ2-7; no definite D call. The V gene's germline CDR1 is LNHNV and CDR2 YYDKDF (reference sequence). This CDR3 region has 12 residues. Trimming cost V 0 bases and J 4 bases, with 4 bases left between them. The CDR3 spells CATSREGYEQYF. CDR3 in DNA: TGTGCCACCAGCAGAGAGGGGTACGAGCAGTACTTC.

The V and J genes are TRBV7-9 and TRBJ1-2, with D tentatively TRBD1 (6 bases). The germline gives CDR1 SEHNR, CDR2 FQNEAQ (reference sequence). V was shortened by 7 bases and J by 2 bases, with 11 bases between the two germline ends. This CDR3 has 13 residues. The CDR3 nucleotides are TGTGCCAGCACCGAACAGGGAAACTATGGCTACACCTTC. Amino acids: CASTEQGNYGYTF. Drawing the rest from reference TRBV7-9 and TRBJ1-2, the complete variable domain is DTGVSQNPRHKITKRGQNVTFRCDPISEHNRLYWYRQTLGQGPEFLTYFQNEAQLEKSRLLSDRFSAERPKGSFSTLEIQRTEQGDSAMYLCASTEQGNYGYTFGSGTRLTVV.

The J gene is TRBJ2-2, the V gene TRBV7-2; D ambiguous. The germline gives CDR1 SGHTA, CDR2 FQGNSA. Deletions cut 3 bases from V and 4 bases from J, with 6 bases between. The CDR3 length is 13 residues. CDR3 coding DNA: TGTGCCAGCAGCTTCCACTCCACCGGGGAGCTGTTTTTT. Its protein product is CASSFHSTGELFF.